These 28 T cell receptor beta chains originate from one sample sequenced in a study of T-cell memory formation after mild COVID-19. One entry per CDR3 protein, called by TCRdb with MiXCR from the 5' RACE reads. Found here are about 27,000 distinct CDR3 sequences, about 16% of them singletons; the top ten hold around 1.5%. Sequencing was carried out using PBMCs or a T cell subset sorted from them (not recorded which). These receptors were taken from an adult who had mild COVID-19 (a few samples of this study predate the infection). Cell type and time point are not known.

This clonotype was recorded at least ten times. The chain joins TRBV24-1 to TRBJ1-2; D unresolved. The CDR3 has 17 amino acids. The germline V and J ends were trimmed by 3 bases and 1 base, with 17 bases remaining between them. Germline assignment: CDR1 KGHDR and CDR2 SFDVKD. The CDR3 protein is CATSDRHRGSGNYGYTF. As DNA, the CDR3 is TGTGCCACCAGTGATCGCCACCGAGGATCGGGTAACTATGGCTACACCTTC.

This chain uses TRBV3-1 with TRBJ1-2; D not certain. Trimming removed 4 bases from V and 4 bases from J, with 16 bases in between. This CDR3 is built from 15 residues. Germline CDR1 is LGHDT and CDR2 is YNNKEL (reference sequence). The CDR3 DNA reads TGTGCCAGCAGCCCCGGGGAGGATTACGTCTATGGCTACACCTTC. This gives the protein CASSPGEDYVYGYTF.

CDR3 region: CASSPTQGYTEAFF. In DNA, the CDR3 is TGTGCCAGCAGCCCAACCCAGGGGTACACTGAAGCTTTCTTT. The V call is TRBV9, the J call TRBJ1-1, with D perhaps TRBD1 (6 bases). The germline V gene encodes CDR1 SGDLS and CDR2 YYNGEE. V was cut by 4 bases and J by 3 bases, with 13 bases left in between. The CDR3 contains 14 residues.

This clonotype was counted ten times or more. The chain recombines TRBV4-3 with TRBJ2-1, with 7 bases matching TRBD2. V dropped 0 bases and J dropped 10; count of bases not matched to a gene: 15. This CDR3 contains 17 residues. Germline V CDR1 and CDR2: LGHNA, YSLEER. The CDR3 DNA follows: TGCGCCAGCAGCCAAGATTGGGAGAGGCTAGCGGTACAAGAGCAGTTCTTC. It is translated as CASSQDWERLAVQEQFF.

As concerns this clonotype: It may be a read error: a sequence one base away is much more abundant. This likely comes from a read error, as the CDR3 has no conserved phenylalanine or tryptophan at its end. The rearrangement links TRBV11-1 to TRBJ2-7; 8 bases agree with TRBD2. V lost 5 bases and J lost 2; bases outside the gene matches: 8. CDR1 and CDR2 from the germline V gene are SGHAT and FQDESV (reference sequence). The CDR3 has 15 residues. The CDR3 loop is CASSLQRERTYEQYL. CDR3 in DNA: TGTGCCAGCAGCCTCCAGCGGGAGCGGACCTACGAGCAGTACCTC.

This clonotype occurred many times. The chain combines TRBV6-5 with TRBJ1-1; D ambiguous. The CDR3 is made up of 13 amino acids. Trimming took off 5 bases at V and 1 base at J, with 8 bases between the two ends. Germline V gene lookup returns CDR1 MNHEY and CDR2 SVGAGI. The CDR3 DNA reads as TGTGCCAGCAGTACCTCAGCGAACACTGAAGCTTTCTTT. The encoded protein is CASSTSANTEAFF.

Here the CDR3 DNA reads TGTGCCACGGAGGGGGGTGGGACTGAAGCTTTCTTT. Its protein product is CATEGGGTEAFF. The chain is built from TRBV15 and TRBJ1-1, with a possible D match to TRBD1 (6 bases). V shed 9 bases and J shed 5 bases, with 13 bases lying between them. CDR3 size: 12 residues. The germline gives CDR1 LNHNV, CDR2 YYDKDF (reference sequence).

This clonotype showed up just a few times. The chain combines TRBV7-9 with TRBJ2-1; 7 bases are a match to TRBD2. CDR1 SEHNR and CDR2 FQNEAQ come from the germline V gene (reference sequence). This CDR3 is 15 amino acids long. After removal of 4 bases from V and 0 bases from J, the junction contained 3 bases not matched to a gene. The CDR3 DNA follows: TGTGCCAGCAGCTCCAGCGGGGCCTCCTACAATGAGCAGTTCTTC. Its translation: CASSSSGASYNEQFF.

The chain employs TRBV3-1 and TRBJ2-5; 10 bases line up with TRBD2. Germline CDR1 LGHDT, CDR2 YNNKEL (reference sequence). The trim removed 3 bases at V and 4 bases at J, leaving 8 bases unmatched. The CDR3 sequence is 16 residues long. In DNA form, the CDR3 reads TGTGCCAGCAGCCACCCCGGACTAGCGGCTAGAGAGACCCAGTACTTC. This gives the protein CASSHPGLAARETQYF.

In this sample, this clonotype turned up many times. The CDR3 loop reads CASSYSTAARDTGELFF. CDR3 coding DNA: TGTGCCAGCAGTTACTCGACGGCAGCCAGAGACACCGGGGAGCTGTTTTTT. This rearrangement joins TRBV6-5 to TRBJ2-2; no definite D call. Looked up from germline, CDR1 is MNHEY and CDR2 is SVGAGI. The CDR3 contains 17 residues. Trimming shortened V by 0 bases and J by 3 bases, and 14 bases separated the two germline ends.

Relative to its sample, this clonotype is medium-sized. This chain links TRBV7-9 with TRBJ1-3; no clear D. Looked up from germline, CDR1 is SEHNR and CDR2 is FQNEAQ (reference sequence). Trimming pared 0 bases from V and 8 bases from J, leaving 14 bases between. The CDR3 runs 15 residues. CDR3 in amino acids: CASSLAAPPMDTIYF. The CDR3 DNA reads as TGTGCCAGCAGCTTAGCTGCGCCCCCGATGGACACCATATATTTT.

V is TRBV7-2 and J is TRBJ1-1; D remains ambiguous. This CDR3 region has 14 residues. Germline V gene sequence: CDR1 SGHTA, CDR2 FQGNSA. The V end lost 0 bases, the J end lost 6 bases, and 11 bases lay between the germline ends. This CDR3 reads CASSLATASPEAFF. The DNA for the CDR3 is TGTGCCAGCAGCTTAGCCACAGCATCCCCTGAAGCTTTCTTT. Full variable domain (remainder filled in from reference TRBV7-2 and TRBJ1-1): GAGVSQSPSNKVTEKGKDVELRCDPISGHTALYWYRQSLGQGLEFLIYFQGNSAPDKSGLPSDRFSAERTGGSVSTLTIQRTQQEDSAVYLCASSLATASPEAFFGQGTRLTVV.

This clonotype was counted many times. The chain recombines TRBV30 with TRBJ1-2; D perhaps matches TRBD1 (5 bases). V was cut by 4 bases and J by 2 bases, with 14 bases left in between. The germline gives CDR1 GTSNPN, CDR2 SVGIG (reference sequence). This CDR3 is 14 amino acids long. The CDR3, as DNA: TGTGCCTGGACCGCGACAGCAACAAACTATGGCTACACCTTC. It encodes CAWTATATNYGYTF.

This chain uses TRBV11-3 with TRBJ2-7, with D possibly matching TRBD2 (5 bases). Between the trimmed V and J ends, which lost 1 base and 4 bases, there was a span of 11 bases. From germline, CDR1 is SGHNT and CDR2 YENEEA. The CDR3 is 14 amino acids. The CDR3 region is CASSLAAGSYEQYF. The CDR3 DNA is TGTGCCAGCAGCTTAGCGGCGGGTTCATACGAGCAGTACTTC. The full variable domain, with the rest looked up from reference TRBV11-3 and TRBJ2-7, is EAGVVQSPRYKIIEKKQPVAFWCNPISGHNTLYWYLQNLGQGPELLIRYENEEAVDDSQLPKDRFSAERLKGVDSTLKIQPAELGDSAVYLCASSLAAGSYEQYFGPGTRLTVT.

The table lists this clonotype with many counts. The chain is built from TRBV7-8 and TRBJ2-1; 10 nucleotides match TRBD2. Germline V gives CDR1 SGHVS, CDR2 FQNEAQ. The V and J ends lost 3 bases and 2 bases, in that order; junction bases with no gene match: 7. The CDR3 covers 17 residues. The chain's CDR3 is CASSLGALAGTYNEQFF. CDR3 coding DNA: TGTGCCAGCAGCTTGGGGGCACTAGCGGGAACCTACAATGAGCAGTTCTTC.

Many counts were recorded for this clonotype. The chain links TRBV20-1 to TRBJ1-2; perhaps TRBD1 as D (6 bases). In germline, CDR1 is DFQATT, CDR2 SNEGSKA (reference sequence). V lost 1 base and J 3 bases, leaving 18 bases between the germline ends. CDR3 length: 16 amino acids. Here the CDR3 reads CSARAGTIPLDYGYTF. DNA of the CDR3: TGCAGTGCTAGAGCTGGGACAATCCCTTTGGACTATGGCTACACCTTC.

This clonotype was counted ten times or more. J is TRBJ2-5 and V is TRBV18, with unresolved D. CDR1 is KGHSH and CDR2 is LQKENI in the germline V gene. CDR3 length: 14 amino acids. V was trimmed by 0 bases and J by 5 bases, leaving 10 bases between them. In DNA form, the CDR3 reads TGTGCCAGCTCACCACCCTCCATGCGTGAGACCCAGTACTTC. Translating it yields CASSPPSMRETQYF.

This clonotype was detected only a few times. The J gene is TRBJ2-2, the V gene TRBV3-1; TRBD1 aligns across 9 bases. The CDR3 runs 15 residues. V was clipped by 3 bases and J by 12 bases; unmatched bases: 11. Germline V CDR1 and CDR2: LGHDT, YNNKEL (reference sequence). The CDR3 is CASSQEGQGDRKLFF. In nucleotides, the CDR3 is TGTGCCAGCAGCCAGGAGGGACAGGGTGATAGGAAGCTGTTTTTT.

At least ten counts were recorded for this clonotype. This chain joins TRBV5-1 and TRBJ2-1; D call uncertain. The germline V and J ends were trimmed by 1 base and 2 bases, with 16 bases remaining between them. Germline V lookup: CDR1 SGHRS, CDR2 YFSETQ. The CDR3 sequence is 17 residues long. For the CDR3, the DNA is TGCGCCAGCAGCTTGTCCCCCCTGGGCGGCCCCTACAATGAGCAGTTCTTC. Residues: CASSLSPLGGPYNEQFF. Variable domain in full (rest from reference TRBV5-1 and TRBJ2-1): KAGVTQTPRYLIKTRGQQVTLSCSPISGHRSVSWYQQTPGQGLQFLFEYFSETQRNKGNFPGRFSGRQFSNSRSEMNVSTLELGDSALYLCASSLSPLGGPYNEQFFGPGTRLTVL.

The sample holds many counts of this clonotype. CDR3 sequence (DNA): TGTGCCAGCAGTGTCGGGACAGGGAGCACAGATACGCAGTATTTT. Amino acid sequence: CASSVGTGSTDTQYF. The rearrangement joins TRBV25-1 to TRBJ2-3; 9 nucleotides line up with TRBD1. Trimming removed 4 bases from V and 0 bases from J; junction bases left unmatched: 2. The CDR3 has 15 amino acids. Germline assignment: CDR1 MGHDK and CDR2 SYGVNS.

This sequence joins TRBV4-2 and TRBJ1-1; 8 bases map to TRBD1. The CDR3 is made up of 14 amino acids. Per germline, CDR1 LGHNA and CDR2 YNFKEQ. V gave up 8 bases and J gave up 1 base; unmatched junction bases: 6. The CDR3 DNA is TGTGCCAGCCGAGCTGACAGGGGGAACACTGAAGCTTTCTTT. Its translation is CASRADRGNTEAFF.

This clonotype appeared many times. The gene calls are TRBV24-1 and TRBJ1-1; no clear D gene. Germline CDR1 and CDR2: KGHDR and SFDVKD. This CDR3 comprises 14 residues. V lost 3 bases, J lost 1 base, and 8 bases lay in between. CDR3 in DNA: TGTGCCACCAGTGATCCGGGTAAGAACACTGAAGCTTTCTTT. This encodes CATSDPGKNTEAFF.

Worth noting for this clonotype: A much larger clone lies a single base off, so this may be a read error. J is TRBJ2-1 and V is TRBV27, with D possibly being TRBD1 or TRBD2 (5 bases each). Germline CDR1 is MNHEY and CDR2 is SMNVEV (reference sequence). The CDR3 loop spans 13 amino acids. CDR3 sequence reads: CAISLRPGTEQFF. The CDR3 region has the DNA TGTGCCATCAGTCTCCGGCCTGGGACTGAGCAGTTCTTC.

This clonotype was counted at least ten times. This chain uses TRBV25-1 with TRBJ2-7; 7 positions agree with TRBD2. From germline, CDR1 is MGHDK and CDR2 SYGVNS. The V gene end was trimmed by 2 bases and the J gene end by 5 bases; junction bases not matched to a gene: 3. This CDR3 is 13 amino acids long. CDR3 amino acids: CASSEGGEDEQYF. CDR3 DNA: TGTGCCAGCAGTGAAGGGGGGGAGGACGAGCAGTACTTC.

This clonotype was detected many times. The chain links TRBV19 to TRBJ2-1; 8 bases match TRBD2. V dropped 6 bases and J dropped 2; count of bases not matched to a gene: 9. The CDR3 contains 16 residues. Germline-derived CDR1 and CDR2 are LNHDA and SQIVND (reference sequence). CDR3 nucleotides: TGTGCCAGTAGCCGCACCGGGACTAGTCCCTACAATGAGCAGTTCTTC. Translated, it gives CASSRTGTSPYNEQFF.

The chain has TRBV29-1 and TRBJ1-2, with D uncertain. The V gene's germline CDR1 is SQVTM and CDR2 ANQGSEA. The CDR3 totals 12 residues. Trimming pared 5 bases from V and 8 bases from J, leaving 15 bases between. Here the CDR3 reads CSVPGRTGGYTF. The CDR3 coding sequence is TGCAGCGTTCCTGGACGAACGGGAGGCTACACCTTC.

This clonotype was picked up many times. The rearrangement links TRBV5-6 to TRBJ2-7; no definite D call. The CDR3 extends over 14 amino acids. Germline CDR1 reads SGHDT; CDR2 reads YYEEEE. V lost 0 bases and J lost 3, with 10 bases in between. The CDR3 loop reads CASSLGRSLYEQYF. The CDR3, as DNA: TGTGCCAGCAGCTTGGGGCGTTCCCTCTACGAGCAGTACTTC.

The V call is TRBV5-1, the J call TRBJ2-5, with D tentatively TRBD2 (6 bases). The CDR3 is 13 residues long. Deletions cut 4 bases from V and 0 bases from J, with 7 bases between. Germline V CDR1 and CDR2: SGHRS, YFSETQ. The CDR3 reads CASSAGYQETQYF. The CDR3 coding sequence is TGCGCCAGCAGCGCGGGGTACCAAGAGACCCAGTACTTC.